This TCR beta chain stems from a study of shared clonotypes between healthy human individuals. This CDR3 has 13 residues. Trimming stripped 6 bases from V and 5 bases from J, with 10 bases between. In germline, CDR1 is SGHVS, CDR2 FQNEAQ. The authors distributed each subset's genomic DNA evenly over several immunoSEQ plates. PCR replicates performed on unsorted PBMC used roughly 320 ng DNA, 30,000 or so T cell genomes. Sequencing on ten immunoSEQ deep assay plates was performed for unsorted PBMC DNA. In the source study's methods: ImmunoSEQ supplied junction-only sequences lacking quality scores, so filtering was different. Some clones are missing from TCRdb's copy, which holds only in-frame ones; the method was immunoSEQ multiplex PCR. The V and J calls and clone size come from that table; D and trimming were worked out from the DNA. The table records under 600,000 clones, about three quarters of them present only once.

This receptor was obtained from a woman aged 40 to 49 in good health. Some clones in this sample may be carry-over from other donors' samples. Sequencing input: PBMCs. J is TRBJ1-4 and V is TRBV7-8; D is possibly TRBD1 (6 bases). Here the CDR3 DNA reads TGTGCCAGCAGAGGGGGGGAGAATGAAAAACTGTTTTTT. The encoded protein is CASRGGENEKLFF.